Listed below are T cell receptor beta chains from one sample, sequenced in a study of long-term antiretroviral therapy in people with HIV. Data came from immunoSEQ multiplex PCR; TCRdb stores just in-frame clones and leaves some out. The repertoire has fewer than 30,000 clones, about 87% of them found once; the top ten carry around 8.7%. This specimen consisted of unsorted PBMCs, obtained 1.8 years before starting antiretroviral therapy. All receptors derive from a man aged 50 or older with HIV. Both conserved end residues are part of each CDR3. A D gene is named only where the DNA matches it firmly. Size tells how often a clone was seen (once, few, many) or the class of an expanded clone, and some rows leave it out.

v_call,d_call,j_call,clone_size,cdr3_aa,cdr3_nt
TRBV12-5,TRBD2,TRBJ2-7,few,CASAPTSGSYEQYF,TGTGCTAGTGCCCCGACTAGCGGGAGCTACGAGCAGTACTTC
TRBV30,-,TRBJ2-5,-,CAWWAPRGETQYF,TGTGCCTGGTGGGCCCCACGGGGCGAGACCCAGTACTTC
TRBV14,-,TRBJ1-4,-,CASSQQGRRGEKLFF,TGTGCCAGCAGCCAACAGGGCCGGAGGGGAGAAAAACTGTTTTTT
TRBV6-6,-,TRBJ2-7,-,CASRKELGLSYEQYF,TGTGCCAGCAGAAAGGAGTTGGGGCTTTCCTACGAGCAGTACTTC
TRBV5-6,-,TRBJ1-2,-,CASSLGTDLYGYTF,TGTGCCAGCAGCTTGGGGACAGACCTATATGGCTACACCTTC
TRBV2,-,TRBJ1-2,once,CASTEQDNNGYTF,TGTGCCAGCACCGAACAGGACAACAATGGCTACACCTTC
TRBV28,TRBD1,TRBJ1-2,few,CASERTGVPGYTF,TGTGCCAGCGAAAGAACAGGGGTGCCTGGCTACACCTTC
TRBV29-1,TRBD2,TRBJ2-7,-,CSVSSGTSGSYEQYF,TGCAGCGTTTCCTCCGGGACTAGCGGTTCCTACGAGCAGTACTTC
TRBV19,-,TRBJ1-2,-,CASSRYRDYGYTF,TGTGCCAGTAGTAGGTACAGGGACTATGGCTACACCTTC
TRBV30,-,TRBJ1-6,-,CAWTKNPNSPLHF,TGTGCCTGGACCAAAAATCCAAATTCACCCCTCCACTTT
TRBV9,-,TRBJ2-3,-,CASSVMGSHVQVPDTQYF,TGTGCCAGCAGCGTGATGGGCAGTCATGTGCAGGTCCCAGATACGCAGTATTTT
TRBV5-4,TRBD2,TRBJ2-5,-,CASSLRAGGETQYF,TGTGCCAGCAGCTTGAGAGCGGGGGGAGAGACCCAGTACTTC
TRBV7-2,-,TRBJ1-2,-,CASSLLGANYGYTF,TGTGCCAGCAGCTTATTAGGTGCTAACTATGGCTACACCTTC
TRBV5-4,TRBD2,TRBJ2-7,-,CASSLGGGDRYEQYF,TGTGCCAGCAGCTTGGGCGGGGGAGATCGCTACGAGCAGTACTTC
TRBV6-5,-,TRBJ1-1,-,CASSPRYSPNTEAFF,TGTGCCAGCAGTCCCCGCTACAGCCCGAACACTGAAGCTTTCTTT
TRBV5-5,TRBD1,TRBJ2-1,-,CASSLERGRRNEQFF,TGTGCCAGCAGCTTGGAAAGGGGGCGTAGGAATGAGCAGTTCTTC
TRBV19,TRBD1,TRBJ1-2,once,CASSTPTGGYGGYTF,TGTGCCAGTAGTACGCCGACAGGGGGATACGGTGGCTACACCTTC
TRBV28,-,TRBJ2-7,medium-sized,CASSLQGIAYEQYF,TGTGCCAGCAGTTTGCAAGGGATAGCCTACGAGCAGTACTTC
TRBV19,-,TRBJ1-1,-,CASGDTWNTEAFF,TGTGCCAGTGGGGACACCTGGAACACTGAAGCTTTCTTT
TRBV5-4,TRBD1,TRBJ2-5,-,CASSPVGAGGGETQYF,TGTGCCAGCAGCCCGGTAGGGGCAGGGGGTGGTGAGACCCAGTACTTC
TRBV10-3,TRBD2,TRBJ2-2,-,CAINGLAGGRATGELFF,TGTGCCATCAATGGACTAGCGGGAGGGCGTGCCACCGGGGAGCTGTTTTTT
TRBV6-5,-,TRBJ1-4,-,CASSWTASTNEKLFF,TGTGCCAGCAGTTGGACGGCTTCAACTAATGAAAAACTGTTTTTT
TRBV5-1,-,TRBJ2-1,-,CASTKDSSYNEQFF,TGCGCCAGCACCAAAGACAGTTCCTACAATGAGCAGTTCTTC
TRBV7-2,-,TRBJ1-2,-,CASSFPQDYGYTF,TGTGCCAGCAGCTTTCCCCAGGACTATGGCTACACCTTC
TRBV6-5,TRBD1,TRBJ2-1,-,CASSYLGTGGYNEQFF,TGTGCCAGCAGTTACCTTGGGACAGGGGGCTACAATGAGCAGTTCTTC
TRBV11-3,-,TRBJ2-7,-,CASSLVRYEQYF,TGTGCCAGCAGCTTAGTACGATACGAGCAGTACTTC
TRBV29-1,-,TRBJ1-3,-,CSVFADSGNTIYF,TGCAGCGTTTTCGCAGACTCTGGAAACACCATATATTTT
TRBV6-1,TRBD2,TRBJ2-3,-,CASSEGSGATDTQYF,TGTGCCAGCAGTGAAGGTAGCGGGGCCACAGATACGCAGTATTTT
TRBV25-1,-,TRBJ2-6,-,CASSAHSGGTSGANVLTF,TGTGCCAGCAGTGCCCACAGTGGGGGAACCTCTGGGGCCAACGTCCTGACTTTC
TRBV10-3,TRBD1,TRBJ2-7,-,CAISEHDRGSYEQYF,TGTGCCATCAGTGAACACGACAGGGGGTCGTACGAGCAGTACTTC
TRBV19,-,TRBJ1-6,-,CASSSDSDSPLHF,TGTGCCAGTAGCTCAGACAGTGATTCACCCCTCCACTTT
TRBV16,-,TRBJ2-2,-,CASSQSKSWGPPTGELFF,TGTGCCAGCAGCCAATCGAAAAGCTGGGGCCCCCCCACCGGGGAGCTGTTTTTT
TRBV30,-,TRBJ2-1,-,CASERDTYNEQFF,TGTGCCTCGGAGCGGGACACCTACAATGAGCAGTTCTTC
TRBV9,TRBD2,TRBJ2-1,-,CASSVRLAGDVYNEQFF,TGTGCCAGCAGCGTCAGACTAGCGGGAGATGTTTACAATGAGCAGTTCTTC
TRBV7-3,TRBD1,TRBJ1-3,-,CASSSGQPGNTIYF,TGTGCCAGCAGCTCGGGACAGCCTGGAAACACCATATATTTT
TRBV9,-,TRBJ1-1,-,CASSDGLRQNTEAFF,TGTGCCAGCAGCGACGGCCTTCGGCAGAACACTGAAGCTTTCTTT
TRBV7-2,-,TRBJ2-3,-,CASSLVRGSTDTQYF,TGTGCCAGCAGCTTAGTTCGGGGTTCGACAGATACGCAGTATTTT
TRBV5-1,TRBD1,TRBJ2-7,-,CASSWTGDYEQYF,TGCGCCAGCAGCTGGACAGGGGACTACGAGCAGTACTTC
TRBV25-1,-,TRBJ1-1,-,CASVGQPNTEAFF,TGTGCCAGCGTTGGACAGCCGAACACTGAAGCTTTCTTT
TRBV5-4,TRBD1,TRBJ1-4,-,CASSLRGGAGEKLFF,TGTGCCAGCAGCTTGCGAGGGGGCGCTGGGGAAAAACTGTTTTTT
TRBV7-2,-,TRBJ1-5,-,CASSLEWGGNQPQHF,TGTGCCAGCAGCTTAGAATGGGGAGGCAATCAGCCCCAGCATTTT
TRBV19,TRBD1,TRBJ2-7,-,CASADFAGTASYEQYF,TGTGCCAGTGCAGATTTTGCAGGGACAGCCTCCTACGAGCAGTACTTC
TRBV5-1,TRBD1,TRBJ2-3,-,CASSLQGDRDTQYF,TGCGCCAGCAGCTTGCAGGGGGATAGAGATACGCAGTATTTT
TRBV5-4,-,TRBJ1-1,-,CASSVNLWGDTEAFF,TGTGCCAGCAGCGTAAATTTATGGGGTGACACTGAAGCTTTCTTT
TRBV9,-,TRBJ2-7,-,CASLYEQYF,TGTGCCAGCCTATACGAGCAGTACTTC
TRBV4-1,-,TRBJ2-7,-,CASSQFSDSPYEQYF,TGCGCCAGCAGCCAGTTTTCCGACAGCCCCTACGAGCAGTACTTC
TRBV5-6,-,TRBJ1-6,-,CASSDLSGLYNSPLHF,TGTGCCAGCAGCGATCTATCGGGGTTATATAATTCACCCCTCCACTTT
TRBV5-5,-,TRBJ2-7,-,CASSLQLYEQYF,TGTGCCAGCAGCTTGCAGCTGTACGAGCAGTACTTC
TRBV5-1,-,TRBJ2-1,-,CASSLGPGSTAEQFF,TGCGCCAGCAGCTTGGGTCCGGGCTCGACCGCTGAGCAGTTCTTC
TRBV2,-,TRBJ1-3,-,CASEGAASGNTIYF,TGTGCCAGCGAAGGTGCAGCCTCTGGAAACACCATATATTTT
TRBV30,-,TRBJ1-5,-,CAWSGSNQPQHF,TGTGCCTGGAGTGGTAGCAATCAGCCCCAGCATTTT
TRBV10-2,TRBD2,TRBJ2-3,-,CASIGLAGLTDTQYF,TGCGCCAGCATTGGACTAGCGGGACTCACAGATACGCAGTATTTT
TRBV5-1,-,TRBJ2-7,-,CASNKDSGSDEQYF,TGCGCCAGCAACAAAGACTCGGGGTCAGACGAGCAGTACTTC